Below, 25 T cell receptor beta chains from the same sample are listed, as sequenced in a study of OX40 agonist ivuxolimab in advanced cancers. The repertoire was sequenced with immunoSEQ multiplex PCR; TCRdb's copy has only in-frame clones and lacks some. The sample lists 100,000 to 150,000 clones, roughly 92% seen once, with 0.81% in the top ten. The source material was CD4+ or CD8+ T cells sorted from blood, sampled in a trial of the OX40 agonist ivuxolimab. These TCRs come from an adult with an advanced solid tumor such as melanoma, head and neck, liver or kidney cancer.

The V gene is TRBV4-2, the J gene TRBJ2-7; possible D gene TRBD1, 6 bases. CDR3 length: 15 residues. Germline values: CDR1 LGHNA, CDR2 YNFKEQ. The V gene lost 2 bases and the J gene lost 5 bases, with 16 bases spanning the gap. Written as DNA, the CDR3 is TGTGCCAGCAGCCAAAGCCGGACAGTAATCCACGAGCAGTACTTC. It is translated as CASSQSRTVIHEQYF.

J is TRBJ1-4 and V is TRBV6-5; TRBD1 might be the D (5 bases). The CDR3 contains 15 residues. Between the trimmed V and J ends, which lost 6 bases and 2 bases, there was a span of 13 bases. Germline CDR1 is MNHEY and CDR2 is SVGAGI. CDR3 coding DNA: TGTGCCAGCAGGGCCGAGGGGAGGACTAATGAAAAACTGTTTTTT. Its protein is CASRAEGRTNEKLFF.

J is TRBJ1-2 and V is TRBV7-9, with 9 bases lining up with TRBD1. V shed 5 bases and J 8 bases; nucleotides not matched to a gene: 9. The CDR3 totals 14 residues. The germline gives CDR1 SEHNR, CDR2 FQNEAQ (reference sequence). CDR3 protein: CASSLRTGDQGYTF. CDR3 coding DNA: TGTGCCAGCAGCCTCCGGACAGGGGATCAGGGCTACACCTTC.

This chain connects TRBV4-2 to TRBJ2-7, with D unresolved. V was pared by 4 bases and J by 5 bases, with 18 bases between. Looked up from germline, CDR1 is LGHNA and CDR2 is YNFKEQ. The CDR3 has 15 amino acids. The CDR3 nucleotides are TGTGCCAGCAGCCGGGCCGGCCCGCAAACGGACGAGCAGTACTTC. Translated, it gives CASSRAGPQTDEQYF.

The chain links TRBV27 to TRBJ1-5; D is undetermined. V was clipped by 3 bases and J by 9 bases, with 12 bases between them. Germline loops: CDR1 MNHEY, CDR2 SMNVEV (reference sequence). This CDR3 is 13 amino acids long. DNA for the CDR3: TGTGCCAGCAGTTTTTACGGTCGGGGGCCCCAGCATTTT. Translated, it gives CASSFYGRGPQHF.

Worth noting for this clone: Its ends do not fully match the called genes, so a read error is possible. This rearrangement joins TRBV19 to TRBJ2-1, with D possibly being TRBD2 (6 bases). This CDR3 is 16 amino acids long. Germline lookup yields CDR1 LNHDA and CDR2 SQIVND (reference sequence). Here the CDR3 DNA reads TGTGCCAGTAGCAGTATAAGCGGGTCCTCCCACAATGAGCAGTTCTTC. Amino acids: CASSSISGSSHNEQFF.

The gene calls are TRBV19 and TRBJ1-1, with D unclear. With 8 bases removed from V and 10 bases from J, the gap between germline ends came to 17 bases. In germline, CDR1 is LNHDA, CDR2 SQIVND (reference sequence). The CDR3 has 12 residues. The CDR3 protein is CASEKSGAAAFF. CDR3 in DNA: TGTGCCAGTGAAAAGTCGGGAGCGGCAGCTTTCTTT.

The V gene is TRBV5-4, the J gene TRBJ2-4, with D uncertain. This CDR3 region has 15 residues. Germline loops: CDR1 SGHNT, CDR2 YYREEE (reference sequence). V lost 3 bases and J 4 bases, leaving 14 bases between the germline ends. The CDR3: CASSSSGSTKNIQYF. For the CDR3, the DNA is TGTGCCAGCAGCTCGTCCGGGTCCACGAAAAACATTCAGTACTTC.

The table lists this clone with a count of one. CDR3 sequence (DNA): TGTGCCAGCACTTTGGGACAGGGTAGTTCAGATACGCAGTATTTT. Protein: CASTLGQGSSDTQYF. The chain carries TRBV28 and TRBJ2-3, with 9 positions matching TRBD1. This CDR3 is built from 15 residues. Germline trimming cut 7 bases from V and 4 bases from J; bases unmatched to any gene: 9. Per the germline V gene, CDR1 is MDHEN and CDR2 is SYDVKM. Full variable domain (missing parts from reference TRBV28 and TRBJ2-3): DVKVTQSSRYLVKRTGEKVFLECVQDMDHENMFWYRQDPGLGLRLIYFSYDVKMKEKGDIPEGYSVSREKKERFSLILESASTNQTSMYLCASTLGQGSSDTQYFGPGTRLTVL.

The chain employs TRBV19 and TRBJ2-7; D is perhaps TRBD1 (5 bases). The V gene lost 6 bases and the J gene lost 2 bases, with 11 bases spanning the gap. Looked up from germline, CDR1 is LNHDA and CDR2 is SQIVND (reference sequence). This CDR3 region has 13 residues. CDR3 amino acids: CASRLTVTYEQYF. CDR3 sequence (DNA): TGTGCCAGTAGGCTGACAGTTACCTACGAGCAGTACTTC.

The chain recombines TRBV7-8 with TRBJ2-7, with 7 bases identical to TRBD2. Per germline, CDR1 SGHVS and CDR2 FQNEAQ. The V gene end was trimmed by 4 bases and the J gene end by 0 bases; junction bases not matched to a gene: 6. This CDR3 region has 15 residues. CDR3 sequence: CASSSLGGSSYEQYF. The CDR3, as DNA: TGTGCCAGCAGCTCCCTCGGGGGGAGCTCCTACGAGCAGTACTTC.

This clone was observed a single time. V and J are TRBV2 and TRBJ1-5, with D maybe TRBD1 (5 bases). The V end lost 3 bases, the J end lost 2 bases, and 14 bases lay between the germline ends. Germline V gives CDR1 SNHLY, CDR2 FYNNEI. The CDR3 sequence is 16 residues long. DNA for the CDR3: TGTGCCAGCAGTGACTGGGTACAGGCTCGCAATCAGCCCCAGCATTTT. Its translation is CASSDWVQARNQPQHF.

In its sample, this clone was seen once. The chain has TRBV9 and TRBJ2-5; D possibly matches TRBD1 or TRBD2 (6 bases each). Trimming pared 0 bases from V and 4 bases from J, leaving 10 bases between. The CDR3 length is 14 residues. CDR1 SGDLS and CDR2 YYNGEE come from the germline V gene. The CDR3, as DNA: TGTGCCAGCAGCGTAGCGGGGGCCGGAGAGACCCAGTACTTC. This codes for CASSVAGAGETQYF.

The J gene is TRBJ1-4, the V gene TRBV18; unclear D gene. This CDR3 spans 13 amino acids. Germline V CDR1 and CDR2: KGHSH, LQKENI. Trimming took off 5 bases at V and 0 bases at J, with 4 bases between the two ends. CDR3 nucleotides: TGTGCCAGCTCAGTGGCAACTAATGAAAAACTGTTTTTT. This codes for CASSVATNEKLFF.

The chain uses TRBV9 and TRBJ2-7; maybe TRBD2 (6 bases). The CDR3 totals 13 residues. In germline, CDR1 is SGDLS, CDR2 YYNGEE. Trimming cost V 4 bases and J 7 bases, with 15 bases left between them. The CDR3: CASSSWDSREQYF. Here the CDR3 DNA reads TGTGCCAGCAGCTCCTGGGACTCACGGGAGCAGTACTTC.

This rearrangement joins TRBV9 to TRBJ2-7; maybe TRBD2 (6 bases). Germline V gene sequence: CDR1 SGDLS, CDR2 YYNGEE. The V and J ends lost 6 bases and 1 base respectively, with 14 bases between them. CDR3 length: 14 amino acids. CDR3 sequence: CASNPGERSYEQYF. In DNA, the CDR3 is TGTGCCAGCAATCCGGGAGAGAGATCCTACGAGCAGTACTTC.

This chain joins TRBV7-2 and TRBJ1-1, with unresolved D. This CDR3 has 16 amino acids. Germline CDR1 SGHTA, CDR2 FQGNSA. The V end lost 2 bases, the J end lost 5 bases, and 18 bases lay between the germline ends. Here the CDR3 DNA reads TGTGCCAGCAGCTTAACTGTCCAGGCGCTGGGGACTGAAGCTTTCTTT. Translating it yields CASSLTVQALGTEAFF.

The chain couples TRBV11-3 to TRBJ2-6, with a possible D match to TRBD1 (6 bases). Germline V gives CDR1 SGHNT, CDR2 YENEEA. The CDR3 covers 17 residues. V lost 4 bases to trimming and J lost 4 bases, with 17 bases between them. The CDR3 protein is CASSSQGTAVGANVLTF. The CDR3 DNA reads TGTGCCAGCAGCTCACAGGGTACCGCCGTCGGGGCCAACGTCCTGACTTTC.

The chain couples TRBV30 to TRBJ1-4; D remains unclear. The V and J ends lost 0 bases and 5 bases respectively, with 13 bases between them. Germline CDR1 GTSNPN, CDR2 SVGIG (reference sequence). The CDR3 loop spans 15 amino acids. Here the CDR3 DNA reads TGTGCCTGGAGTGTAGGATCCAGCCCGAATGAAAAACTGTTTTTT. It yields the protein CAWSVGSSPNEKLFF.

The chain is built from TRBV9 and TRBJ2-2; TRBD1 matches at 8 bases. With 1 base clipped from V and 5 bases from J, the junction kept 7 bases outside the gene matches. Germline V CDR1 and CDR2: SGDLS, YYNGEE. The CDR3 is made up of 16 amino acids. CDR3 nucleotides: TGTGCCAGCAGCGTAACCTCGGGACAGGTGACCGGGGAGCTGTTTTTT. Its translation is CASSVTSGQVTGELFF.

V usage is TRBV11-1 and J usage is TRBJ1-1; D call uncertain. This CDR3 is 13 amino acids long. Germline V gene data show CDR1 as SGHAT and CDR2 as FQDESV (reference sequence). V gave up 1 base and J gave up 0 bases, with 3 bases separating them. The CDR3 is CASSLGVNTEAFF. CDR3 in DNA: TGTGCCAGCAGCTTAGGAGTGAACACTGAAGCTTTCTTT.

This clone was counted only a few times. The rearrangement joins TRBV29-1 to TRBJ1-3; TRBD1 matches 10 bases. The CDR3 consists of 19 residues. CDR1 is SQVTM and CDR2 is ANQGSEA in the germline V gene. V dropped 2 bases and J dropped 2; count of bases not matched to a gene: 15. The CDR3 protein is CSVEPRTGGIRGTGNTIYF. The CDR3 DNA follows: TGCAGCGTTGAACCCCGGACAGGGGGTATTCGTGGGACTGGAAACACCATATATTTT.

CDR3 sequence reads: CASSLVSGINTGELFF. In nucleotides, the CDR3 is TGCGCCAGCAGCTTGGTAAGCGGGATTAACACCGGGGAGCTGTTTTTT. This chain joins TRBV5-1 and TRBJ2-2, with TRBD2 matching 7 bases. J was trimmed by 2 bases and V by 0 bases; bases with no gene match: 4. This CDR3 is 16 amino acids long. The V gene's germline CDR1 is SGHRS and CDR2 YFSETQ.

This chain uses TRBV10-3 with TRBJ1-3; possibly TRBD1 for D (6 bases). The germline V gene has CDR1 ENHRY and CDR2 SYGVKD. The CDR3 sequence is 13 residues long. The V gene lost 7 bases and the J gene lost 8 bases, with 15 bases spanning the gap. The DNA of the CDR3 is TGTGCCATCATGGGCAGGGGTGATGACACCATATATTTT. Amino acid sequence: CAIMGRGDDTIYF.

The gene calls are TRBV7-6 and TRBJ2-7, with D maybe TRBD2 (6 bases). V was cut by 1 base and J by 0 bases, with 10 bases left in between. Germline V CDR1 and CDR2: SGHVS, FNYEAQ. The CDR3 runs to 15 residues. The CDR3 reads CASSLGAGSSYEQYF. CDR3 sequence (DNA): TGTGCCAGCAGCTTAGGGGCGGGGAGCTCCTACGAGCAGTACTTC.